Reported below is one T cell receptor (beta chain). Antigen specificity is unknown. Profiling relied on immunoSEQ multiplex PCR, and the TCRdb table lists in-frame clones only, not all of them. The sample contains around 99,000 clones, almost 90% of which appear only once. The data stem from a study of OX40 agonist ivuxolimab in advanced cancers. Background on the study: The patients received ivuxolimab by intravenous route every 2 weeks at 0.01 to 10 mg/kg.

Trimming took off 1 base at V and 0 bases at J, with 6 bases between the two ends. CDR1 is SGHAT and CDR2 is FQDESV in the germline V gene (reference sequence). The CDR3 is 14 residues long. Study findings and constraints: At 0.1 to 3.0 mg/kg and by week 6, clonal expansion occurred in CD4+ and CD8+ blood T cells.

The V gene is TRBV11-1, the J gene TRBJ1-1; D gene uncertain. The sequence was obtained from an adult with an advanced solid tumor such as melanoma, head and neck, liver or kidney cancer. The specimen comprised CD4+ or CD8+ T cells sorted from blood, sampled in a trial of the OX40 agonist ivuxolimab. CDR3 in amino acids: CASSLDIMNTEAFF. The CDR3 region has the DNA TGTGCCAGCAGCTTAGACATTATGAACACTGAAGCTTTCTTT.